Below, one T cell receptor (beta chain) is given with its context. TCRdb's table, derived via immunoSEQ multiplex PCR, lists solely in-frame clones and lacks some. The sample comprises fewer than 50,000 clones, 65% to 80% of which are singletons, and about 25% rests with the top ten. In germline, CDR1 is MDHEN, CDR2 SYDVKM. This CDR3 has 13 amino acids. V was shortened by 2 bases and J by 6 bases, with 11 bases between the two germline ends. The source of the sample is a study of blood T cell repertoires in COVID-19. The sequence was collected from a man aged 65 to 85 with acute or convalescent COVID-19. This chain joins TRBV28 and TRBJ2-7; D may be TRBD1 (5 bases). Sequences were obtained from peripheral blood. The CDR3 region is CASSLQATGEQYF. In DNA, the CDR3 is TGTGCCAGCAGTTTACAAGCAACAGGCGAGCAGTACTTC.